This note documents a single T cell receptor beta chain sequence. Its antigen is as yet unknown. The source of the sample is a study of CD8 T cells in ankylosing spondylitis. Findings of the study overall: Significantly higher representation of disease-linked clones was reported for matched ankylosing spondylitis synovial fluid. Made up of about eight highly homologous variants, a TCR beta motif appeared characteristic of ankylosing spondylitis blood. Earlier work had already found some motif variants in reactive arthritis synovial fluid and blood.

Researchers built TCR beta libraries using quantitative 5'-RACE with molecular barcodes. TCRdb used MiXCR to reprocess the 5' RACE reads, holding one entry per CDR3 protein. This table holds approximately 440,000 distinct CDR3 sequences, roughly 18% found once. V was cut by 2 bases and J by 2 bases, with 10 bases left in between. The CDR3 consists of 14 residues. The V gene's germline CDR1 is MGHRA and CDR2 YSYEKL. Source material: blood, either unsorted or a sorted T cell fraction (not recorded which). This receptor was taken from a male donor with ankylosing spondylitis. V gene TRBV4-1 combines with J gene TRBJ2-7; D tentatively fits TRBD1 or TRBD2 (5 bases each). The CDR3 loop is CASSQPGTAYEQYF. The CDR3 DNA reads as TGCGCCAGCAGCCAACCCGGGACCGCCTACGAGCAGTACTTC.